This T cell receptor beta chain stems from a study of blood T cell repertoires in COVID-19. TCRdb keeps only in-frame clones here, not all; method: immunoSEQ multiplex PCR. The repertoire holds around 190,000 clones, 85% seen once, with roughly 7.7% in the top ten. CDR3 length: 17 residues. Germline lookup yields CDR1 KGHSH and CDR2 LQKENI. After removal of 3 bases from V and 4 bases from J, the junction contained 11 bases not matched to a gene. The rearrangement links TRBV18 to TRBJ2-5; 10 positions agree with TRBD1. Specimen: peripheral blood. The clonotype originates from a woman in her sixties or seventies with acute or convalescent COVID-19. The CDR3 reads CASSPRTGGSVGETQYF. The CDR3, as DNA: TGTGCCAGCTCACCCCGGACAGGGGGGTCGGTAGGAGAGACCCAGTACTTC.